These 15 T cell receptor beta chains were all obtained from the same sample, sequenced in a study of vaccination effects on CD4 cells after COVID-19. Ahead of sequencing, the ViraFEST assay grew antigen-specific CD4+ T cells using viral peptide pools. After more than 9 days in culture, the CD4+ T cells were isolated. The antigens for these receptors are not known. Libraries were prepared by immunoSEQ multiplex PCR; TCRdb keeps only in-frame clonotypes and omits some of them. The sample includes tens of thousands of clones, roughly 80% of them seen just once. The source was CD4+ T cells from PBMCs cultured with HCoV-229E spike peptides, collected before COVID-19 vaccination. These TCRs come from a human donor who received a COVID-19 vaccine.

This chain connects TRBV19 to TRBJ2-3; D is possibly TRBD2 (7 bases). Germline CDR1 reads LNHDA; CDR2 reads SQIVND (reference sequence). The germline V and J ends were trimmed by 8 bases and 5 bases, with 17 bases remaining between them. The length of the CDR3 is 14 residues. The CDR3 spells CASCRGGGEDTQYF. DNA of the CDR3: TGTGCCAGTTGTAGGGGGGGAGGAGAAGATACGCAGTATTTT.

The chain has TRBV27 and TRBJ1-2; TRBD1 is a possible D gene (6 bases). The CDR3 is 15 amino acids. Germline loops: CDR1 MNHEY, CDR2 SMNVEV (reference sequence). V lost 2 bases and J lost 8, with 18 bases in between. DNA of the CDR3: TGTGCCAGCAGTTTAAAGACAGGACGCGTTGGAGGCTACACCTTC. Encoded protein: CASSLKTGRVGGYTF.

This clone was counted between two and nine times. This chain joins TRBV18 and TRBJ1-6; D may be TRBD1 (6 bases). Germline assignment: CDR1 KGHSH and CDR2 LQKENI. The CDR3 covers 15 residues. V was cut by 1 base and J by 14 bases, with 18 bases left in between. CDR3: CASSPLGGLAGALHF. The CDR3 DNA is TGTGCCAGCTCACCACTCGGGGGCCTAGCGGGAGCCCTCCACTTT.

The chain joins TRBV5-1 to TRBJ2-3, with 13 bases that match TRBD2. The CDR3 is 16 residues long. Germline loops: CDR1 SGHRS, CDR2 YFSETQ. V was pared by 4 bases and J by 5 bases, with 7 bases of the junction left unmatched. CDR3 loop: CASSLGTSGALDTQYF. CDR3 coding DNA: TGCGCCAGCAGCCTAGGGACTAGCGGGGCCTTAGATACGCAGTATTTT.

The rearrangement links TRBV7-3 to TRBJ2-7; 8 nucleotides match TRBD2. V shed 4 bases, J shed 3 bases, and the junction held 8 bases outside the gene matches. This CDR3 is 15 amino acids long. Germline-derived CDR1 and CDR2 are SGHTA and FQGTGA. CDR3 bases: TGTGCCAGCAGCTCCAAAGCGGGAGAACTCTACGAGCAGTACGTC. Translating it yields CASSSKAGELYEQYV.

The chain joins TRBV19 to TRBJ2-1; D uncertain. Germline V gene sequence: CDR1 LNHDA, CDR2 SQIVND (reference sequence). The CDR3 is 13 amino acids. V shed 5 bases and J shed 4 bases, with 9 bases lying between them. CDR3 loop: CASSPTVYNEQFF. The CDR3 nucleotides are TGTGCCAGTAGTCCGACGGTTTACAATGAGCAGTTCTTC.

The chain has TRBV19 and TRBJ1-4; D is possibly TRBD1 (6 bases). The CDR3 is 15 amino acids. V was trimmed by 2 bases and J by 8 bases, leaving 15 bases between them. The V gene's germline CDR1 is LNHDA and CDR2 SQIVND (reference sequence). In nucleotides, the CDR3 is TGTGCCAGTAGTATAATCCGGACAAGGGGGGAAAAACTGTTTTTT. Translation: CASSIIRTRGEKLFF.

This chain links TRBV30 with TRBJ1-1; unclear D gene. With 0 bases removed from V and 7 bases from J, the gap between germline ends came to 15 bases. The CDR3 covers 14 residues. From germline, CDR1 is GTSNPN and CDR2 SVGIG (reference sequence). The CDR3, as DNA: TGTGCCTGGAGTGTACTACACGTAACGGGTGAAGCTTTCTTT. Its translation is CAWSVLHVTGEAFF.

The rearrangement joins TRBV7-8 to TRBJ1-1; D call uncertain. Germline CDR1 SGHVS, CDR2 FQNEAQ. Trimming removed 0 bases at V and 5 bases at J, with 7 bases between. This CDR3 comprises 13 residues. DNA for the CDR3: TGTGCCAGCAGCTTAGCAGGGAATACTGAAGCTTTCTTT. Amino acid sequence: CASSLAGNTEAFF.

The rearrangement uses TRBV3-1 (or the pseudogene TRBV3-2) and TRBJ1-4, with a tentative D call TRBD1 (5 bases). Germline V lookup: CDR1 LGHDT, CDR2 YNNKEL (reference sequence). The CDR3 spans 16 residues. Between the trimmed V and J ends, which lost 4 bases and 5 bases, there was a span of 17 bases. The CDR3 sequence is CASSLRAGTANEKLFF. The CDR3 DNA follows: TGTGCCAGCAGCCTTCGAGCCGGGACTGCCAATGAAAAACTGTTTTTT.

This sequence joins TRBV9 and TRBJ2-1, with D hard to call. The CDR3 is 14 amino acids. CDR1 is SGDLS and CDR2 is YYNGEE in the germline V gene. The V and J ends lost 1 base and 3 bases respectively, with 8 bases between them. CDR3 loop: CASSVQTNYNEQFF. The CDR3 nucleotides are TGTGCCAGCAGCGTACAGACGAACTACAATGAGCAGTTCTTC.

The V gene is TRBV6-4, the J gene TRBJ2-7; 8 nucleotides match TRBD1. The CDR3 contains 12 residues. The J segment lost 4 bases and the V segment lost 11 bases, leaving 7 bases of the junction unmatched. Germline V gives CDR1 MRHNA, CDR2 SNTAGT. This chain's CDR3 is CARPGGGYEQYV. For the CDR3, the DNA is TGTGCCCGCCCAGGGGGCGGGTACGAGCAGTACGTC.

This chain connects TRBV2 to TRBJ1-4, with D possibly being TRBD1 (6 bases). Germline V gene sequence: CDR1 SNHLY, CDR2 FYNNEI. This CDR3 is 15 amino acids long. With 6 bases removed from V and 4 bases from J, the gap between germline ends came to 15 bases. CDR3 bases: TGTGCCAGCAGGATAGGACAGTCTTATAATGAAAAACTGTTTTTT. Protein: CASRIGQSYNEKLFF.

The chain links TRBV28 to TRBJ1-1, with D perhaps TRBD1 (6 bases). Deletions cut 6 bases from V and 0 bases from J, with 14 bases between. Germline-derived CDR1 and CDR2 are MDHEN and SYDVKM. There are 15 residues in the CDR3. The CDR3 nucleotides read TGTGCCAGCAGCCCCCTTAGGGACATGAACACTGAAGCTTTCTTT. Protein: CASSPLRDMNTEAFF.

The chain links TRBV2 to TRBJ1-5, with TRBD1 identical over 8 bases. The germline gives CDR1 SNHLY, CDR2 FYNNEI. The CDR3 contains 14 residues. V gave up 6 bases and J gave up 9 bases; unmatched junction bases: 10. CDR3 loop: CASRGGQAKWPQHF. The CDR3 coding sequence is TGTGCCAGCAGGGGGGGACAGGCTAAATGGCCCCAGCATTTT.